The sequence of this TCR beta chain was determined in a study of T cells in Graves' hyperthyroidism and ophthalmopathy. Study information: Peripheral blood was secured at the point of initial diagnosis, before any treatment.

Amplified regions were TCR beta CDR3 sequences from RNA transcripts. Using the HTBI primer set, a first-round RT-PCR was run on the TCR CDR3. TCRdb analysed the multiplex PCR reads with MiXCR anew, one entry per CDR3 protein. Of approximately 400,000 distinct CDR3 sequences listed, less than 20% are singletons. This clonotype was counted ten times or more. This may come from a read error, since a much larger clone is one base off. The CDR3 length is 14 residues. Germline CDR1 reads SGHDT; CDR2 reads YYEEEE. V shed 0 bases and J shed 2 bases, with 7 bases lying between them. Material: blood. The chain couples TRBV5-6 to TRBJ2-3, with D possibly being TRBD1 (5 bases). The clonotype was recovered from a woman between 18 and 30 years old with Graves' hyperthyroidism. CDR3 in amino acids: CASSLGGYTDTQYF. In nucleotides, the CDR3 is TGTGCCAGCAGCTTGGGGGGCTACACAGATACGCAGTATTTT.